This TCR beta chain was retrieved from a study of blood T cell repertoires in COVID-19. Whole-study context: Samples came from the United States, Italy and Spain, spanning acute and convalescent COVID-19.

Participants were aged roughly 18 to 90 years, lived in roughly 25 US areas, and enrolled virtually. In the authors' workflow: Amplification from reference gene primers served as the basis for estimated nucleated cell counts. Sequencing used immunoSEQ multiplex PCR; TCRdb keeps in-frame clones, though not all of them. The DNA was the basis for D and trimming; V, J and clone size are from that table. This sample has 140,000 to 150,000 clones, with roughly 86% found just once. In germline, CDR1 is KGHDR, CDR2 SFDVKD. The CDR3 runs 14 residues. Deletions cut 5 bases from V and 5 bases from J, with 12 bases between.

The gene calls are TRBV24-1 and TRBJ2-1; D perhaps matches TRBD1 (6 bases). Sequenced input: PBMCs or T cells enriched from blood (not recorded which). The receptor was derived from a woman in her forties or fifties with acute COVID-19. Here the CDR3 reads CATSAGANNNEQFF. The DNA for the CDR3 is TGTGCCACCAGTGCAGGGGCTAATAACAATGAGCAGTTCTTC.